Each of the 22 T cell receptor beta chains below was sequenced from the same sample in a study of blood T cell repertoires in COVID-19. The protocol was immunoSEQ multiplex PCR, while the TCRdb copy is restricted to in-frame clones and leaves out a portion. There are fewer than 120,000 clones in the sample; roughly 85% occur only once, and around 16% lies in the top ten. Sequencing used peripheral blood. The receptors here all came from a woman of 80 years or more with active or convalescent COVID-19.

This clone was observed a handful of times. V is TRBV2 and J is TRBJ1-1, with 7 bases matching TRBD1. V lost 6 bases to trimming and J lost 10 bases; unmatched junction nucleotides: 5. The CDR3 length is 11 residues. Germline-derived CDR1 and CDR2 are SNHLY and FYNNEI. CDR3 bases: TGTGCCAGCAGCATACAGGGGAGAGCTTTCTTT. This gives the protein CASSIQGRAFF.

CDR3 amino acids: CASSPMDRVRSPLHF. CDR3 bases: TGTGCCAGCTCACCAATGGACAGGGTGAGATCACCCCTCCACTTT. The chain links TRBV18 to TRBJ1-6, with 8 bases that match TRBD1. The trim removed 2 bases at V and 10 bases at J, leaving 7 bases unmatched. Germline values: CDR1 KGHSH, CDR2 LQKENI. The CDR3 runs 15 residues.

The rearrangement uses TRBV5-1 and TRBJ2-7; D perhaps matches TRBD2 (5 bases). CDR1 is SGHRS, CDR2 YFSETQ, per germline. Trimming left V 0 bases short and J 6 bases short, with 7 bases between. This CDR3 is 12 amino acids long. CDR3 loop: CASSLVRGEQYF. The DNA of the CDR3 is TGCGCCAGCAGCTTGGTTCGGGGCGAGCAGTACTTC.

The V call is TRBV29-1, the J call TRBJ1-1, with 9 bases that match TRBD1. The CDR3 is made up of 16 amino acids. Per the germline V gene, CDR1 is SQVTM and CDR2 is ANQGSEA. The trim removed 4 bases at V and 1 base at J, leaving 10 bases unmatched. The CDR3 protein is CSVGIPPGQGNTEAFF. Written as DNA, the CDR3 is TGCAGCGTTGGTATACCTCCGGGACAGGGGAACACTGAAGCTTTCTTT.

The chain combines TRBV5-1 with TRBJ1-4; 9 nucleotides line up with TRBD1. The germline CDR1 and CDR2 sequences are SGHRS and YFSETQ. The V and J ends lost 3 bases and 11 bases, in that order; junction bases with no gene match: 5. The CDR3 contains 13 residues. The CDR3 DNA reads TGCGCCAGCAGCTGGACAGGGGAGGCGAAACTGTTTTTT. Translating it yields CASSWTGEAKLFF.

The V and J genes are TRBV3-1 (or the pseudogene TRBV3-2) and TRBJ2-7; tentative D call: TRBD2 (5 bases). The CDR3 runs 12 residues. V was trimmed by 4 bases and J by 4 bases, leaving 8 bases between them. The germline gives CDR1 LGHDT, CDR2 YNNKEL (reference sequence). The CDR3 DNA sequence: TGTGCCAGCAGCCCGGACTTATACGAGCAGTACTTC. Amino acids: CASSPDLYEQYF.

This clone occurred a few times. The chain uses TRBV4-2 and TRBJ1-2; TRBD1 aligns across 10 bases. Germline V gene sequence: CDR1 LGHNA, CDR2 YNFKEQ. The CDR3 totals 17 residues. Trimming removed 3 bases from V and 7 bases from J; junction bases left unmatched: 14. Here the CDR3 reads CASSHSGTGVQGGGYTF. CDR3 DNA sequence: TGTGCCAGCAGCCACTCCGGGACAGGGGTCCAAGGTGGTGGCTACACCTTC.

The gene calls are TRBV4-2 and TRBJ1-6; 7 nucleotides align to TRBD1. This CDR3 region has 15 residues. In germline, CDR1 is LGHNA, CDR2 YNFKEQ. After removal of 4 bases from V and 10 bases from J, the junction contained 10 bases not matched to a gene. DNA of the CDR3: TGTGCCAGCAGCCCCCATGCGCAGGGGGAGTCACCCCTCCACTTT. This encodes CASSPHAQGESPLHF.

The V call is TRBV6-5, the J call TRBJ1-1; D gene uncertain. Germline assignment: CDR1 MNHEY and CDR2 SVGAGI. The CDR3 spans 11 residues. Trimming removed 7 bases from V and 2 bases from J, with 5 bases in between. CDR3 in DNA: TGTGCCAGCATTCGTAACACTGAAGCTTTCTTT. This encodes CASIRNTEAFF.

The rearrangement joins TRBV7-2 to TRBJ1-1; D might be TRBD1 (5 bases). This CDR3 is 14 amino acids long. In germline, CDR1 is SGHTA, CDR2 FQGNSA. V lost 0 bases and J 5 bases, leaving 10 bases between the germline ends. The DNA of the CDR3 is TGTGCCAGCAGCTTAGCCAGGGTCGAGACTGAAGCTTTCTTT. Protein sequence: CASSLARVETEAFF.

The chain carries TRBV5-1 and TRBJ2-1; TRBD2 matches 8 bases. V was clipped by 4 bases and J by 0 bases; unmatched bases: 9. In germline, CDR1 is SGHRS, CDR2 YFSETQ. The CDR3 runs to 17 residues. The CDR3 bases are TGCGCCAGCAGCGCCTTAACTAGCGGAACCTCCTACAATGAGCAGTTCTTC. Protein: CASSALTSGTSYNEQFF.

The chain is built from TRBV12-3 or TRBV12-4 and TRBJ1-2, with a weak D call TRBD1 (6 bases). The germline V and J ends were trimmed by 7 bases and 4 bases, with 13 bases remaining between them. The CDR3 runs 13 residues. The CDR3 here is CASNDRNGYGYTF. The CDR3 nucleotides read TGTGCCAGCAATGACAGGAATGGCTATGGCTACACCTTC.

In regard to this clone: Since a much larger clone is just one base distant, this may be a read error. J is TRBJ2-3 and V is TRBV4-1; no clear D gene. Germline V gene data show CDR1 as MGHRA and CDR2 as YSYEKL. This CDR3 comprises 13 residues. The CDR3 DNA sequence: TGCGCCAGCAGCCTGAGTGTAACAGATAGGCAGTATTTT. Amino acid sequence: CASSLSVTDRQYF.

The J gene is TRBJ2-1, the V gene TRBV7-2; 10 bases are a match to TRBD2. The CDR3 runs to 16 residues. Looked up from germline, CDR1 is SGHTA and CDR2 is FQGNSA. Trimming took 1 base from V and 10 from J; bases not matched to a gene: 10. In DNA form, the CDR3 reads TGTGCCAGCAGCTTAGGAGCGGGAGGGCCGCTTGGGGAGCAGTTCTTC. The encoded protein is CASSLGAGGPLGEQFF.

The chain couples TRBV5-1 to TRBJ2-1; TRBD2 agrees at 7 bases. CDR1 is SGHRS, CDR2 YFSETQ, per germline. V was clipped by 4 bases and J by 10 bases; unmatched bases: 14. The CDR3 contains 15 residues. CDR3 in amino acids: CASSPLASGTGEQFF. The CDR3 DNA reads TGCGCCAGCAGCCCACTGGCGAGCGGGACTGGCGAGCAGTTCTTC.

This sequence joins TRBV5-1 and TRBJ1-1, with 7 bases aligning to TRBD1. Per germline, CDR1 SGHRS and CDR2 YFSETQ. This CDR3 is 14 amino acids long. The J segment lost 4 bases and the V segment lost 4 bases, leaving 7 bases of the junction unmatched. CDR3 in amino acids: CASSPGQSSTEAFF. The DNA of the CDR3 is TGCGCCAGCAGCCCGGGACAGTCTTCCACTGAAGCTTTCTTT.

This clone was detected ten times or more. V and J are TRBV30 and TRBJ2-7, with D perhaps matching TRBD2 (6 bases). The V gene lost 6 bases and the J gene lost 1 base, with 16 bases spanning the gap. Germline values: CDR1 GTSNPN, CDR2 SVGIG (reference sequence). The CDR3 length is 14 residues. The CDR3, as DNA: TGTGCCTGCGAAGGGGCTAGCGAGTCCTACGAGCAGTACTTC. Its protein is CACEGASESYEQYF. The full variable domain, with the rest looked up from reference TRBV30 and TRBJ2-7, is SQTIHQWPATLVQPVGSPLSLECTVEGTSNPNLYWYRQAAGRGLQLLFYSVGIGQISSEVPQNLSASRPQDRQFILSSKKLLLSDSGFYLCACEGASESYEQYFGPGTRLTVT.

CDR3 sequence reads: CASNGRTGSDTQYF. CDR3 sequence (DNA): TGTGCCAGCAATGGGAGGACGGGTTCAGATACGCAGTATTTT. The genes are TRBV5-4 and TRBJ2-3; tentatively, D is TRBD2 (6 bases). CDR1 is SGHNT, CDR2 YYREEE, per germline (reference sequence). The CDR3 length is 14 residues. Deletions cut 6 bases from V and 4 bases from J, with 15 bases between.

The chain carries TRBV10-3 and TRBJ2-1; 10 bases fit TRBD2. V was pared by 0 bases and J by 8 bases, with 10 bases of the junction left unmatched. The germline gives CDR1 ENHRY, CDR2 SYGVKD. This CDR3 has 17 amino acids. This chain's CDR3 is CAISESVLSGRRDEQFF. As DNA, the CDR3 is TGTGCCATCAGTGAGTCGGTCCTTAGCGGGAGGCGGGATGAGCAGTTCTTC.

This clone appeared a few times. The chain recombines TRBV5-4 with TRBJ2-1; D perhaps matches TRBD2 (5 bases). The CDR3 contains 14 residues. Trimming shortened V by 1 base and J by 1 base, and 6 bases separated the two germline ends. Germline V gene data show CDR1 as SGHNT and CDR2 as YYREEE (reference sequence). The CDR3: CASSLRGSYNEQFF. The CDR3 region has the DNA TGTGCCAGCAGCTTGCGGGGTTCCTACAATGAGCAGTTCTTC.

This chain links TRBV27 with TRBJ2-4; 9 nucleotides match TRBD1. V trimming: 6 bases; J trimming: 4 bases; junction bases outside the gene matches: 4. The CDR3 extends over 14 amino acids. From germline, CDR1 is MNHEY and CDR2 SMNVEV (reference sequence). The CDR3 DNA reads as TGTGCCAGCAGCCCCGGGACAGGGAAAAACATTCAGTACTTC. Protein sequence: CASSPGTGKNIQYF.

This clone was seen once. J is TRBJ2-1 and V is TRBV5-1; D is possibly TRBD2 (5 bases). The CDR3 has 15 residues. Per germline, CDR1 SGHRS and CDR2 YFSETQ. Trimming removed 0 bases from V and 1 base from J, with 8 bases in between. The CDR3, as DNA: TGCGCCAGCAGCTTGGGGGGAGTTTCCTACAATGAGCAGTTCTTC. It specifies CASSLGGVSYNEQFF.